This is a list of T cell receptor beta chains from one sample in a study of shared T cell receptors in the human thymus. The repertoire was sequenced with immunoSEQ multiplex PCR; TCRdb's copy has only in-frame clones and lacks some. The sample records under 850,000 clones, roughly 88% being singletons. In addition, the sample was reused for a study of human thymus T cells.

Input material: thymocytes. The source of these receptors is a boy under two years old with a congenital heart defect. Each CDR3 is given with its conserved first and last residue. The D gene is left open where the match is weak. Clone size appears in some rows only: once, few, many, or a class for an expanded clone.

d_call | j_call | clone_size | v_call | cdr3_nt | cdr3_aa
TRBD2 | TRBJ2-1 | - | TRBV5-1 | TGCGCCAGCAGCTTGGACCGGGAGGGCCCTCGGGATGAGCAGTTCTTC | CASSLDREGPRDEQFF
TRBD1 | TRBJ2-1 | - | TRBV14 | TGTGCCAGCAGCCAACCTCGACAGGGCAATGAGCAGTTCTTC | CASSQPRQGNEQFF
TRBD1 | TRBJ1-5 | - | TRBV5-5 | TGTGCCAGCAGCTTGGCCGGGACAGGGGCCCAGCCCCAGCATTTT | CASSLAGTGAQPQHF
TRBD1 | TRBJ2-5 | - | TRBV5-6 | TGTGCCAGCAGCTGCCTGCGACAGGGCGCGGAGACCCAGTACTTC | CASSCLRQGAETQYF
- | TRBJ1-5 | few | TRBV5-5 | TGTGCCAGCAGCACGACTGTGTCCCACCATCAGCCCCAGCATTTT | CASSTTVSHHQPQHF
- | TRBJ2-7 | few | TRBV27 | TGTGCCAGCAGTCCTTTACGGAGCTACGAGCAGTACTTC | CASSPLRSYEQYF
- | TRBJ1-1 | - | TRBV4-1 | TGCGCCAGCAGCCAAGATTGCGCGTCCGACACTGAAGCTTTCTTT | CASSQDCASDTEAFF
TRBD2 | TRBJ2-5 | - | TRBV29-1 | TGCAGCGTGGAAGTGGATAGCGGGAGGGAGGAAGAGACCCAGTACTTC | CSVEVDSGREEETQYF
TRBD1 | TRBJ2-1 | once | TRBV7-6 | TGTGCCAGCAGCTCCCGGGACAGCTACTACAATGAGCAGTTCTTC | CASSSRDSYYNEQFF
- | TRBJ2-1 | - | TRBV6-1 | TGTGCCAGCAGTGAACCCGATCATTGGGCAGACAATGAGCAGTTCTTC | CASSEPDHWADNEQFF
TRBD2 | TRBJ2-3 | - | TRBV4-2 | TGTGCCAGCAGCCAAGGTGGGAGGGGTACATCACGCACAGATACGCAGTATTTT | CASSQGGRGTSRTDTQYF
- | TRBJ1-2 | - | TRBV5-8 | TGTGCCAGCCGGCAGGCCTCTAACTATGGCTACACCTTC | CASRQASNYGYTF
TRBD2 | TRBJ2-7 | - | TRBV15 | TGTGCCACCAGCAGAGCGACTAGCGGGAGTTTGTGCGAGCAGTACTTC | CATSRATSGSLCEQYF
- | TRBJ1-1 | few | TRBV6-5 | TGTGCCAGCAGTCCCAGAAGAAGAAGAACCACTGAAGCTTTCTTT | CASSPRRRRTTEAFF
TRBD1 | TRBJ1-1 | - | TRBV4-3 | TGCGCCAGCAGCTACCGGACAGGGGGCGTGATGGACACTGAAGCTTTCTTT | CASSYRTGGVMDTEAFF
TRBD2 | TRBJ2-7 | - | TRBV5-1 | TGCGCCAGCAGATCGGAACCTCCCCTGGGGGGACTAGCGGCGAGCTCCTACGAGCAGTACTTC | CASRSEPPLGGLAASSYEQYF
TRBD1 | TRBJ2-7 | - | TRBV7-9 | TGTGCCAGCAGCTTAGAGGGACAGTTCTACTCCTACGAGCAGTACTTC | CASSLEGQFYSYEQYF
TRBD1 | TRBJ1-2 | - | TRBV10-3 | TGTGCCATCAGTGCTCCGGGACAGGGGGCGAATGGCTACACCTTC | CAISAPGQGANGYTF
- | TRBJ2-7 | few | TRBV6-1 | TGTGCCAGCAGTGCCTCAGACAGCTACGAGCAGTACTTC | CASSASDSYEQYF
- | TRBJ1-5 | - | TRBV4-1 | TGCGCCAGCAGCCAAGATACAAGGCGGGGGTTTAATCAGCCCCAGCATTTT | CASSQDTRRGFNQPQHF
TRBD1 | TRBJ1-5 | - | TRBV19 | TGTGCCAGTAGTATATTGCTCGGGACAGGGTTCTATAGCAATCAGCCCCAGCATTTT | CASSILLGTGFYSNQPQHF
TRBD2 | TRBJ2-1 | - | TRBV28 | TGTGCCAGCAGTTTATTGGCTAGCGGTTACTCCTACAATGAGCAGTTCTTC | CASSLLASGYSYNEQFF
TRBD1 | TRBJ2-7 | once | TRBV11-3 | TGTGCCAGCAGGGACAGGGGAACCTACGAGCAGTACTTC | CASRDRGTYEQYF
- | TRBJ1-5 | once | TRBV28 | TGTGCCAGCAGTTTATACTCGAGGAGCAATCAGCCCCAGCATTTT | CASSLYSRSNQPQHF
TRBD2 | TRBJ2-7 | - | TRBV11-3 | TGTGCCAGCAGCTCCACTCCCTGGCTAGCGGGAGGTGCCACCTACGAGCAGTACTTC | CASSSTPWLAGGATYEQYF
- | TRBJ1-1 | - | TRBV7-2 | TGTGCCAGCACCTTATTAGTAGCTTTCTTT | CASTLLVAFF
TRBD2 | TRBJ2-1 | - | TRBV13 | TGTGCCGGCGGGGCTAGCGGGAATTACAATGAGCAGTTCTTC | CAGGASGNYNEQFF
- | TRBJ1-4 | - | TRBV4-3 | TGCGCCAGCAGCCAAGACCCCAGGGATGAAGCAACTAATGAAAAACTGTTTTTT | CASSQDPRDEATNEKLFF
TRBD1 | TRBJ2-1 | - | TRBV25-1 | TGTGCCAGCAGTGGGGACAGGTTTCTTTACAATGAGCAGTTCTTC | CASSGDRFLYNEQFF
- | TRBJ1-4 | - | TRBV5-6 | TGTGCCAGCAGCTTTCGACAGCTTAATGAAAAACTGTTTTTT | CASSFRQLNEKLFF
TRBD1 | TRBJ1-2 | - | TRBV5-5 | TGTGCCAGCAGCTACCGAGGGACAGGGGGCACTCGGTCCTATGGCTACACCTTC | CASSYRGTGGTRSYGYTF
TRBD1 | TRBJ2-7 | few | TRBV9 | TGTGCCAGCGACGTAGAGAAGGGGGCGGGCGAGCAGTACTTC | CASDVEKGAGEQYF
- | TRBJ2-1 | - | TRBV9 | TGTGCCAGCAGCGTAGTCCAGAATGAGCAGTTCTTC | CASSVVQNEQFF
TRBD1 | TRBJ1-4 | - | TRBV23-1 | TGCGCCAGCAGTATTAACGGGACAGGGGGCGATTACGGTAATGAAAAACTGTTTTTT | CASSINGTGGDYGNEKLFF
- | TRBJ2-1 | - | TRBV28 | TGTGCCACCCACCGACAGCCCCTCTACAATGAGCAGTTCTTC | CATHRQPLYNEQFF
TRBD2 | TRBJ2-5 | - | TRBV5-1 | TGCGCCAGCAGCTTCGGGACTAGCGGGAGTGATGAGACCCAGTACTTC | CASSFGTSGSDETQYF
TRBD1 | TRBJ2-5 | - | TRBV19 | TGTGCCAGTACCGACTCGGGGACAGCCAGGGGAGAGACCCAGTACTTC | CASTDSGTARGETQYF
TRBD1 | TRBJ1-5 | - | TRBV6-5 | TGTGCCAGCAGTAACAGGGGCCGGGGCCAGCCCCAGCATTTT | CASSNRGRGQPQHF
TRBD2 | TRBJ2-7 | - | TRBV13 | TGTGCCAGCAGCACCTCCCATCGGGCGGGAGGGAGAAAGTACTTC | CASSTSHRAGGRKYF
TRBD2 | TRBJ2-7 | once | TRBV27 | TGTGCCAGCAGCTTATCCGGCGGGAGGGGGTCCTACGAGCAGTACTTC | CASSLSGGRGSYEQYF